This TCR beta chain appears in the sequencing data of a study of shared clonotypes between healthy human individuals. An approximately 210 ng quantity of DNA, about 30,000 T cell genomes, went into the sorted-subset replicate PCRs. Sequenced by immunoSEQ multiplex PCR; TCRdb stores in-frame clones only, minus some. The table records 2.3 million or so clones, over 90% of them present only once. This CDR3 has 14 residues. Germline V gene sequence: CDR1 MDHEN, CDR2 SYDVKM. V lost 6 bases, J lost 5 bases, and 16 bases lay in between. J is TRBJ1-2 and V is TRBV28, with D maybe TRBD1 (5 bases). The source material was naive CD4+ T cells from PBMCs. Subset specified: CD45RA+ positively selected. The source of this sequence is a young man in good health. Some clones in this sample may be carry-over from other donors' samples. CDR3 in amino acids: CASSLRKDIYGYTF. The CDR3, as DNA: TGTGCCAGCAGCCTCAGGAAGGACATATATGGCTACACCTTC.